These T cell receptor beta chains were read from a single sample in a study of cytomegalovirus exposure and HLA in healthy donors. Profiling relied on immunoSEQ multiplex PCR, and the TCRdb table lists in-frame clones only, not all of them. The table includes over 150,000 clones, 77% detected once. The sequenced sample consisted of PBMCs. Receptors originate from a woman aged 60-70 years in good health and CMV-seropositive. CDR3s include the opening cysteine and the closing phenylalanine or tryptophan. D genes are given only for firm matches. Not every row has a clone size; where given, it reads once, few, many or a size class.

V gene	clone size	D gene	J gene	CDR3 protein	CDR3 DNA
TRBV7-9	.	.	TRBJ2-5	CASSFNTGRGETQYF	TGTGCCAGCAGCTTTAATACCGGGAGAGGGGAGACCCAGTACTTC
TRBV19	.	TRBD1	TRBJ2-7	CASRGQGAYEQYF	TGTGCCAGTAGGGGACAGGGGGCCTACGAGCAGTACTTC
TRBV5-4	.	TRBD2	TRBJ2-3	CASRHSAGDIADTQYF	TGTGCCAGCAGACATTCAGCGGGGGACATAGCAGATACGCAGTATTTT
TRBV7-2	.	.	TRBJ2-3	CASSSSTDTQYF	TGTGCCAGCAGCTCAAGCACAGATACGCAGTATTTT
TRBV25-1	once	.	TRBJ2-3	CASSEIGGVWQYF	TGTGCCAGCAGTGAAATAGGGGGGGTTTGGCAGTATTTT
TRBV30	.	.	TRBJ1-1	CAWRRRGNTEAFF	TGTGCCTGGAGAAGACGGGGGAACACTGAAGCTTTCTTT
TRBV11-3	few	TRBD2	TRBJ2-3	CASSFSTSGRTDTQYF	TGTGCCAGCAGCTTCTCGACTAGCGGGAGGACAGATACGCAGTATTTT
TRBV25-1	.	TRBD1	TRBJ2-7	CASSDLSGTETYEQYF	TGTGCCAGCAGTGACCTTTCCGGGACAGAGACCTACGAGCAGTACTTC
TRBV6-5	once	TRBD1	TRBJ2-3	CASSYRQGRDTQYF	TGTGCCAGCAGTTACCGACAGGGGCGAGATACGCAGTATTTT
TRBV27	.	.	TRBJ1-6	CASSQTGSSYNSPLHF	TGTGCCAGCAGCCAGACAGGAAGCTCCTATAATTCACCCCTCCACTTT
TRBV6-1	.	TRBD1	TRBJ2-7	CASRFTGTGNYEQYF	TGTGCCAGCAGGTTTACCGGGACAGGTAACTACGAGCAGTACTTC
TRBV4-1	.	TRBD2	TRBJ2-1	CASSQEGLASYNEQFF	TGCGCCAGCAGCCAAGAGGGACTAGCCTCCTACAATGAGCAGTTCTTC
TRBV9	.	.	TRBJ2-2	CASSLETNGGRGTGELFF	TGTGCCAGCAGCTTGGAGACTAACGGGGGGCGGGGCACCGGGGAGCTGTTTTTT
TRBV14	.	.	TRBJ2-1	CASSQGRLGQFF	TGTGCCAGCAGCCAGGGGAGGCTAGGGCAATTCTTC